This T cell receptor (beta chain) stems from a study of shared clonotypes between healthy human individuals. In the study overall: The study used three CD4 naive, three CD4 memory, two CD8 naive and one CD8 memory plate per donor. Study observations and caveats: Memory subsets generally showed smaller estimated richness than naive subsets did. The authors expected sequencing depth to affect clonotype sharing among donors.

Data came from immunoSEQ multiplex PCR; TCRdb stores just in-frame clones and leaves some out. The data show around 2,000,000 clones, 85% to 95% seen once. As regards this clone: Its antigen remains unidentified.

There are 13 residues in the CDR3. Deletions cut 5 bases from V and 2 bases from J, with 10 bases between. From germline, CDR1 is SGHAT and CDR2 FQNNGV. The chain combines TRBV11-2 with TRBJ2-7, with D hard to call. This sequence originates from a man aged 18-30 years in good health. What was sequenced was naive CD4+ T cells sorted from blood. Subset defined: CD45RA+ positively selected. The CDR3 bases are TGTGCCAGCAGCGCCCTTGAGGCCTACGAGCAGTACTTC. This sequence encodes CASSALEAYEQYF.